This T cell receptor (beta chain) derives from a study of cytomegalovirus exposure and HLA in healthy donors. Primers included in the PCR were 60 Vbeta and 13 Jbeta primers. Original analysis: The authors later counted tens of millions of unique TCR beta chains, some 10 million of them shared. Clones were sequenced by immunoSEQ multiplex PCR, and TCRdb holds only the in-frame ones, with some missing. The V and J calls and clone size are taken from that table; D and trimming were inferred from the DNA. The sample contains over 100,000 clones, around three quarters of which appear only once. This clone came up once. The CDR3 has 13 residues. Germline CDR1 and CDR2: SEHNR and FQNEAQ (reference sequence). Trimming removed 5 bases from V and 6 bases from J; junction bases left unmatched: 4.

Sequencing was performed on PBMCs. The sequence derives from a woman aged 25 to 39 in good health and CMV-seronegative. The chain links TRBV7-9 to TRBJ2-3; TRBD2 aligns across 8 bases. The CDR3 spells CASSPTSGDTQYF. DNA of the CDR3: TGTGCCAGCAGCCCAACTAGCGGCGATACGCAGTATTTT.